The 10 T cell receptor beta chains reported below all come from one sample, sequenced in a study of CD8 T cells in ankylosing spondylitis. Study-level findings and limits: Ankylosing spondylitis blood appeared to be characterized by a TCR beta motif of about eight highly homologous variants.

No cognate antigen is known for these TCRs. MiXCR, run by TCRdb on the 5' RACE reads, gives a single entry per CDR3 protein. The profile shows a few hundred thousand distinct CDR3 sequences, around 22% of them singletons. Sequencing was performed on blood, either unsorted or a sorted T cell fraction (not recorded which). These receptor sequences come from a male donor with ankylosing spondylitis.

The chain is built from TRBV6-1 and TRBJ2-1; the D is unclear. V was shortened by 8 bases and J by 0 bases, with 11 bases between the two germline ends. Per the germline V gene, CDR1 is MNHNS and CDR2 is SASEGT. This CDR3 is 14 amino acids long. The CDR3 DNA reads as TGTGCCAGCCCGGGTCCTCCCTCCTACAATGAGCAGTTCTTC. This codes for CASPGPPSYNEQFF.

In nucleotides, the CDR3 is TGCGCCAGCAGCTTGGAAGGGCCCGTGTACAATGAGCAGTTCTTC. Translating it yields CASSLEGPVYNEQFF. The chain employs TRBV5-1 and TRBJ2-1, with D uncertain. The germline V and J ends were trimmed by 0 bases and 4 bases, with 11 bases remaining between them. CDR3 length: 15 amino acids. CDR1 and CDR2 (germline): SGHRS, YFSETQ.

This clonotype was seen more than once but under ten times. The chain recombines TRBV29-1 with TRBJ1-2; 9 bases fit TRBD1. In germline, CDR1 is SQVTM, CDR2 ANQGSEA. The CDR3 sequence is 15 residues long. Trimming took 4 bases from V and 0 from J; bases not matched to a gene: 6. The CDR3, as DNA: TGCAGCGTTGGGGACAGGGCACACACTAACTATGGCTACACCTTC. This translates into CSVGDRAHTNYGYTF.

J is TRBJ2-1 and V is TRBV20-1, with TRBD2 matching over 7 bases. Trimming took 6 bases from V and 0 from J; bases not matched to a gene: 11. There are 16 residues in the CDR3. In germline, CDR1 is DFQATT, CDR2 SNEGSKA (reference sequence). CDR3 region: CSAREGGPSSYNEQFF. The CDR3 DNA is TGCAGTGCCCGAGAGGGAGGGCCCTCCTCCTACAATGAGCAGTTCTTC.

The CDR3 spells CSARGLGRIEQFF. CDR3 DNA: TGCAGTGCTAGAGGGCTTGGTCGCATTGAGCAGTTCTTC. V is TRBV20-1 and J is TRBJ2-1; D is ambiguous. Trimming stripped 1 base from V and 9 bases from J, with 13 bases between. The CDR3 consists of 13 residues. Looked up from germline, CDR1 is DFQATT and CDR2 is SNEGSKA (reference sequence).

This chain's CDR3 is CASKVEAAYNEQFF. Here the CDR3 DNA reads TGTGCCAGCAAGGTGGAGGCCGCCTACAATGAGCAGTTCTTC. V is TRBV2 and J is TRBJ2-1, with D possibly being TRBD2 (5 bases). Between the trimmed V and J ends, which lost 7 bases and 2 bases, there was a span of 12 bases. The CDR3 runs to 14 residues. Germline V gene data show CDR1 as SNHLY and CDR2 as FYNNEI.

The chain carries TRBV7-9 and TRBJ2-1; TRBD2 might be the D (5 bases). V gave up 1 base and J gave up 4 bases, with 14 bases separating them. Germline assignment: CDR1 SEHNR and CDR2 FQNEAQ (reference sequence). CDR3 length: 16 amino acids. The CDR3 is CASSLVGSVIYNEQFF. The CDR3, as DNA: TGTGCCAGCAGCTTAGTAGGTAGCGTAATTTACAATGAGCAGTTCTTC.

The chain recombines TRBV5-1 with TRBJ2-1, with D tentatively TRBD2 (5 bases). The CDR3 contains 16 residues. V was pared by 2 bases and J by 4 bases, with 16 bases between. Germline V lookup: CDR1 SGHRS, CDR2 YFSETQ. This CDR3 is CASSFSARVEYNEQFF. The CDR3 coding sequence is TGCGCCAGCAGCTTCTCCGCGAGGGTTGAGTACAATGAGCAGTTCTTC.

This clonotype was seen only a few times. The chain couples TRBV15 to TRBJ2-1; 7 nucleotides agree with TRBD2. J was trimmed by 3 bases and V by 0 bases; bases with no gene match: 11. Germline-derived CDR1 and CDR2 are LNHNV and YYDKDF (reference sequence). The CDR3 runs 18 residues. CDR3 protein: CATSRDRTSVQDYNEQFF. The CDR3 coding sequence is TGTGCCACCAGCAGAGATCGTACTAGCGTACAAGACTACAATGAGCAGTTCTTC.

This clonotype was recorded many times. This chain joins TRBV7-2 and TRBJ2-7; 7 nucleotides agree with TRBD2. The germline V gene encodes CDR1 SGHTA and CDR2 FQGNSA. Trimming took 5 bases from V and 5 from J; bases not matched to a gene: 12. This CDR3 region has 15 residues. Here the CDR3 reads CASSPPGREGNEQYF. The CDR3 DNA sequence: TGTGCCAGCAGCCCCCCGGGCAGGGAGGGGAACGAGCAGTACTTC.